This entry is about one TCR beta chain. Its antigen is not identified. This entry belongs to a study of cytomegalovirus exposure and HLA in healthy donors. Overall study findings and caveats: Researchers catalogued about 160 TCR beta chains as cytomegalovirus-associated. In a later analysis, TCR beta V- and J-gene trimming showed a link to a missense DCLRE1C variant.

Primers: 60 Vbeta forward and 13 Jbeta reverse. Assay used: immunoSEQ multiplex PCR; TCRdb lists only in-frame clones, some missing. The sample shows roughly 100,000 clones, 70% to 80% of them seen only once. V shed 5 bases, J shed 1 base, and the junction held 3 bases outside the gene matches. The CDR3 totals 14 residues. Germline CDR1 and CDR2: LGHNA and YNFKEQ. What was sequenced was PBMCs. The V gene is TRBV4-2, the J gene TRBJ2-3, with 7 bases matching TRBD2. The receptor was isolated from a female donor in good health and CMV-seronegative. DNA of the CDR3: TGTGCCAGCAGCTACAGCGGGGGCACAGATACGCAGTATTTT. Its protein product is CASSYSGGTDTQYF.